This note documents a single TCR beta chain sequence. Using immunoSEQ multiplex PCR, the repertoire was profiled, and TCRdb retains in-frame clones only, with some absent. Here the sample spans around 2.1 million clones, around 95% being singletons. These data belong to a study of shared clonotypes between healthy human individuals. Germline assignment: CDR1 MGHDK and CDR2 SYGVNS. This CDR3 has 17 residues. Trimming took 3 bases from V and 5 from J; bases not matched to a gene: 13. The receptor was derived from a man aged 18 to 30 in good health. V is TRBV25-1 and J is TRBJ2-1, with 7 bases aligning to TRBD1. The sequencing sample was made of naive CD4+ T cells sorted from blood. Subset denoted: CD45RA+ positively selected. The CDR3 DNA is TGTGCCAGCAGTGATCTGAGAGGGGGCGTCGTGGACAATGAGCAGTTCTTC. It codes for CASSDLRGGVVDNEQFF.